These 20 T cell receptor beta chains were all obtained from the same sample, sequenced in a study of OX40 agonist ivuxolimab in advanced cancers. Some clones are missing from TCRdb's copy, which holds only in-frame ones; the method was immunoSEQ multiplex PCR. Among fewer than 65,000 clones listed, 86% were seen once. The sample in question was CD4+ or CD8+ T cells sorted from blood, obtained in a trial of the OX40 agonist ivuxolimab. Every receptor here comes from an adult with an advanced solid tumor such as melanoma, head and neck, liver or kidney cancer.

This clone has only a few counts. The junction shows a germline mismatch at one end, possibly a read error. The chain carries TRBV28 and TRBJ1-1; D is undetermined. Germline values: CDR1 MDHEN, CDR2 SYDVKM. The CDR3 has 12 residues. CDR3 nucleotides: TGTGCCAGCAGTTTATACTGGACTGGAGCTTTCTTT. This gives the protein CASSLYWTGAFF.

This chain uses TRBV7-3 with TRBJ2-3, with 13 bases fitting TRBD2. The CDR3 is made up of 17 amino acids. The ends lost 5 bases at V and 2 bases at J; junction bases unmatched: 7. Per germline, CDR1 SGHTA and CDR2 FQGTGA. CDR3 DNA sequence: TGTGCCAGCAGCCCCACCGGGACTAGCGGGAACACAGATACGCAGTATTTT. This encodes CASSPTGTSGNTDTQYF.

The chain has TRBV7-2 and TRBJ2-1; D ambiguous. This CDR3 is 13 amino acids long. Germline-derived CDR1 and CDR2 are SGHTA and FQGNSA. V lost 1 base to trimming and J lost 5 bases, with 6 bases between them. The CDR3 nucleotides are TGTGCCAGCAGCTTAGGCTACGACAATGAGCAGTTCTTC. This sequence encodes CASSLGYDNEQFF.

This chain connects TRBV28 to TRBJ2-2; D not certain. Germline V gene data show CDR1 as MDHEN and CDR2 as SYDVKM. The CDR3 is 15 residues long. The V end lost 6 bases, the J end lost 0 bases, and 11 bases lay between the germline ends. In nucleotides, the CDR3 is TGTGCCAGCAGCGTGACGGACGCGAACACCGGGGAGCTGTTTTTT. Protein product: CASSVTDANTGELFF. The complete variable domain, with remaining parts taken from reference TRBV28 and TRBJ2-2, reads DVKVTQSSRYLVKRTGEKVFLECVQDMDHENMFWYRQDPGLGLRLIYFSYDVKMKEKGDIPEGYSVSREKKERFSLILESASTNQTSMYLCASSVTDANTGELFFGEGSRLTVL.

This chain connects TRBV27 to TRBJ2-6, with D perhaps being TRBD1 or TRBD2 (5 bases each). Germline CDR1 MNHEY, CDR2 SMNVEV (reference sequence). Trimming shortened V by 6 bases and J by 3 bases, and 12 bases separated the two germline ends. The CDR3 has 15 amino acids. Here the CDR3 DNA reads TGTGCCAGCAGGACGGGGCCTTTTGGGGCCAACGTCCTGACTTTC. It encodes CASRTGPFGANVLTF.

V is TRBV4-2 and J is TRBJ2-2; 7 nucleotides align to TRBD2. The CDR3 extends over 17 amino acids. Germline V lookup: CDR1 LGHNA, CDR2 YNFKEQ. Unmatched junction bases numbered 9, after V lost 2 bases and J lost 3 bases. The CDR3 spells CASSQPPGGGDTGELFF. The CDR3 DNA reads as TGTGCCAGCAGCCAACCCCCGGGGGGAGGCGACACCGGGGAGCTGTTTTTT.

V is TRBV25-1 and J is TRBJ2-5, with D possibly being TRBD2 (7 bases). The V gene lost 8 bases and the J gene lost 3 bases, with 13 bases spanning the gap. This CDR3 region has 13 residues. Germline V gene lookup returns CDR1 MGHDK and CDR2 SYGVNS. The CDR3 DNA reads TGTGCCAGCGGAAGGGGGGGAGAAGAGACCCAGTACTTC. It encodes CASGRGGEETQYF.

This chain connects TRBV6-4 to TRBJ2-3, with D possibly TRBD2 on 5 matching bases. The CDR3 sequence is 15 residues long. V lost 7 bases and J lost 6, with 20 bases in between. CDR1 and CDR2 from the germline V gene are MRHNA and SNTAGT. The CDR3 reads CASITDSTRQDTQYF. The CDR3 coding sequence is TGTGCCAGCATTACGGACTCAACTCGGCAGGATACGCAGTATTTT.

The rearrangement joins TRBV4-1 to TRBJ2-3, with 7 bases fitting TRBD1. The J segment lost 3 bases and the V segment lost 0 bases, leaving 6 bases of the junction unmatched. This CDR3 is built from 16 residues. CDR1 and CDR2 (germline): MGHRA, YSYEKL. CDR3: CASSQEVTGVTDTQYF. CDR3 nucleotide sequence: TGCGCCAGCAGCCAAGAGGTTACAGGGGTAACAGATACGCAGTATTTT.

The chain joins TRBV19 to TRBJ1-2; D gene unclear. The V and J ends lost 6 bases and 4 bases respectively, with 18 bases between them. This CDR3 comprises 15 residues. The germline V gene has CDR1 LNHDA and CDR2 SQIVND (reference sequence). The CDR3, as DNA: TGTGCCAGTAGCCCTGTGGGCTATCCAAGCTATGGCTACACCTTC. It specifies CASSPVGYPSYGYTF.

The V and J genes are TRBV10-1 and TRBJ1-5; 9 bases fit TRBD1. The CDR3 length is 14 residues. Germline V gene sequence: CDR1 WNHNN, CDR2 SYGVQD (reference sequence). The J segment lost 7 bases and the V segment lost 8 bases, leaving 9 bases of the junction unmatched. The CDR3 reads CASPGGQGQQPQHF. The CDR3 bases are TGCGCCAGCCCCGGGGGACAGGGACAACAGCCCCAGCATTTT.

The gene calls are TRBV7-2 and TRBJ2-7; D gene uncertain. The CDR3 is made up of 15 amino acids. Trimming removed 1 base from V and 5 bases from J, with 15 bases in between. From germline, CDR1 is SGHTA and CDR2 FQGNSA. The CDR3 DNA follows: TGTGCCAGCAGCTTAGAGGGATACGCTCCAGACGAGCAGTACTTC. It encodes CASSLEGYAPDEQYF.

The chain couples TRBV9 to TRBJ2-2; 7 positions agree with TRBD2. CDR3 length: 16 amino acids. The junction had 7 bases not matched to a gene; V was cut back by 4 bases and J by 1 base. The germline V gene has CDR1 SGDLS and CDR2 YYNGEE. Here the CDR3 DNA reads TGTGCCAGCAGCACTTGGGCTAGCGGGAACACCGGGGAGCTGTTTTTT. It translates to CASSTWASGNTGELFF. The whole variable domain, remainder taken from reference TRBV9 and TRBJ2-2, is DSGVTQTPKHLITATGQRVTLRCSPRSGDLSVYWYQQSLDQGLQFLIQYYNGEERAKGNILERFSAQQFPDLHSELNLSSLELGDSALYFCASSTWASGNTGELFFGEGSRLTVL.

The rearrangement uses TRBV5-1 and TRBJ1-6; no firm D call. The CDR3 sequence is 14 residues long. Between the trimmed V and J ends, which lost 4 bases and 9 bases, there was a span of 14 bases. Germline V gene sequence: CDR1 SGHRS, CDR2 YFSETQ. The CDR3 region is CASSQANSVSPLHF. In DNA, the CDR3 is TGCGCCAGCAGCCAGGCCAACAGTGTTTCACCCCTCCACTTT.

The chain recombines TRBV28 with TRBJ2-1, with 9 bases lining up with TRBD2. Germline trimming cut 7 bases from V and 6 bases from J; bases unmatched to any gene: 4. The CDR3 is 13 residues long. Germline CDR1 MDHEN, CDR2 SYDVKM. CDR3: CASNPAGGNEQFF. The CDR3 DNA sequence: TGTGCCAGCAATCCAGCGGGAGGCAATGAGCAGTTCTTC.

This sequence joins TRBV4-3 and TRBJ1-2; D uncertain. V lost 4 bases and J 7 bases, leaving 13 bases between the germline ends. CDR3 size: 13 residues. Germline V gene lookup returns CDR1 LGHNA and CDR2 YSLEER. CDR3 protein: CASSPGGGVGYTF. The CDR3 nucleotides read TGCGCCAGCAGCCCCGGTGGAGGCGTTGGCTACACCTTC.

The chain combines TRBV5-1 with TRBJ2-5; D not resolved. CDR1 and CDR2 from the germline V gene are SGHRS and YFSETQ. This CDR3 is 14 amino acids long. V was cut by 4 bases and J by 1 base, with 11 bases left in between. The CDR3 DNA follows: TGCGCCAGCAGCCATCAAGAACTCCAAGAGACCCAGTACTTC. Its translation is CASSHQELQETQYF.

The chain couples TRBV18 to TRBJ2-7; 8 nucleotides match TRBD2. The V and J ends lost 8 bases and 1 base, in that order; junction bases with no gene match: 10. Germline CDR1 KGHSH, CDR2 LQKENI. The CDR3 has 15 amino acids. CDR3 nucleotide sequence: TGTGCCAGCGCTCGGACGCGGGAGGCGTCCTACGAGCAGTACTTC. Its protein product is CASARTREASYEQYF.

This chain connects TRBV5-6 to TRBJ2-1, with a tentative D call TRBD2 (6 bases). Trimming took off 2 bases at V and 5 bases at J, with 14 bases between the two ends. In germline, CDR1 is SGHDT, CDR2 YYEEEE. The CDR3 length is 15 residues. The CDR3 DNA reads TGTGCCAGCAGCTTCCTCGCTAGCGACAACAATGAGCAGTTCTTC. This sequence encodes CASSFLASDNNEQFF. Supplemented by reference TRBV5-6 and TRBJ2-1, the full variable domain reads DAGVTQSPTHLIKTRGQQVTLRCSPKSGHDTVSWYQQALGQGPQFIFQYYEEEERQRGNFPDRFSGHQFPNYSSELNVNALLLGDSALYLCASSFLASDNNEQFFGPGTRLTVL.

The rearrangement joins TRBV7-2 to TRBJ2-2; 10 nucleotides match TRBD2. The CDR3 covers 16 residues. Germline CDR1 reads SGHTA; CDR2 reads FQGNSA. V gave up 4 bases and J gave up 1 base; unmatched junction bases: 3. CDR3 region: CASSSRTSGNTGELFF. The DNA of the CDR3 is TGTGCCAGCAGCTCTCGGACTAGCGGGAACACCGGGGAGCTGTTTTTT.